This T cell receptor beta chain is drawn from a study of tumour-infiltrating T cells in Burkitt lymphoma. Trimming cost V 4 bases and J 3 bases, with 10 bases left between them. The germline V gene encodes CDR1 MNHEY and CDR2 SVGAGI. The CDR3 totals 14 residues. Clones were read by immunoSEQ multiplex PCR, and TCRdb kept only the in-frame ones, dropping some. Of some 7,800 clones in the sample, more than 65% were seen once. Sequenced sample: tumor tissue. The chain uses TRBV6-5 and TRBJ1-5; TRBD1 is a possible D gene (6 bases). This receptor was obtained from a human donor with diffuse large B-cell lymphoma. The CDR3 DNA follows: TGTGCCAGCAGTTTAGGGGGACCCAATCAGCCCCAGCATTTT. Amino acid sequence: CASSLGGPNQPQHF.